The 20 T cell receptor beta chains reported below all come from one sample, sequenced in a study of beta chain features in type 1 diabetes. The authors reverse transcribed all of the isolated RNA, so sequencing captured expressed TCRB transcripts. Using immunoSEQ multiplex PCR, the repertoire was profiled, and TCRdb retains in-frame clones only, with some absent. The repertoire holds 500,000 to 700,000 clones, with around 15% as singletons. The sample taken for sequencing was naive CD4+ T cells from blood. These receptors were obtained from a man aged 18 to 35 in good health.

Only a few counts were recorded for this clone. V usage is TRBV19 and J usage is TRBJ2-7, with D possibly being TRBD2 (6 bases). This CDR3 region has 14 residues. V was trimmed by 4 bases and J by 3 bases, leaving 13 bases between them. Germline values: CDR1 LNHDA, CDR2 SQIVND (reference sequence). CDR3 amino acids: CASSTPGLIYEQYF. CDR3 bases: TGTGCCAGTAGTACACCGGGACTGATCTACGAGCAGTACTTC.

Only a few counts were recorded for this clone. V is TRBV30 and J is TRBJ1-5; D gene ambiguous. This CDR3 spans 14 amino acids. Germline assignment: CDR1 GTSNPN and CDR2 SVGIG (reference sequence). Trimming pared 2 bases from V and 0 bases from J, leaving 8 bases between. The CDR3 spells CAWSTANSNQPQHF. CDR3 DNA: TGTGCCTGGAGTACAGCAAATAGCAATCAGCCCCAGCATTTT.

This rearrangement joins TRBV7-9 to TRBJ1-3; D might be TRBD1 (5 bases). V was shortened by 2 bases and J by 4 bases, with 18 bases between the two germline ends. CDR1 is SEHNR and CDR2 is FQNEAQ in the germline V gene (reference sequence). This CDR3 comprises 17 residues. For the CDR3, the DNA is TGTGCCAGCAGCTTAAAGGGACTTCCATATTCGGGAAACACCATATATTTT. It encodes CASSLKGLPYSGNTIYF.

This chain links TRBV5-1 with TRBJ2-1; 14 bases are shared with TRBD2. The germline V gene has CDR1 SGHRS and CDR2 YFSETQ. The CDR3 loop spans 17 amino acids. J gave up 0 bases and V 5 bases, and 4 bases lay outside the gene matches. The CDR3 loop is CASRPGTSGSSYNEQFF. Written as DNA, the CDR3 is TGCGCCAGCAGGCCCGGGACTAGCGGGAGCTCCTACAATGAGCAGTTCTTC.

A few counts support this clone. This sequence joins TRBV11-1 and TRBJ1-1; D remains ambiguous. The CDR3 sequence is 15 residues long. Trimming stripped 6 bases from V and 0 bases from J, with 14 bases between. Germline lookup yields CDR1 SGHAT and CDR2 FQDESV (reference sequence). The CDR3 loop reads CASRGIRALNTEAFF. CDR3 nucleotides: TGTGCCAGCAGAGGAATAAGAGCGTTGAACACTGAAGCTTTCTTT.

Only a few counts were recorded for this clone. V and J are TRBV4-3 and TRBJ1-5; D might be TRBD1 (5 bases). Trimming took off 2 bases at V and 6 bases at J, with 14 bases between the two ends. The germline V gene has CDR1 LGHNA and CDR2 YSLEER. This CDR3 comprises 15 residues. The CDR3 here is CASSQHQGSGQPQHF. The CDR3 bases are TGCGCCAGCAGCCAACACCAGGGCTCGGGTCAGCCCCAGCATTTT.

As to this clone: Germline and junction disagree at one end, which may indicate a read error. CDR3 DNA sequence: TGTGCCAGCAGTATTCCGGTGGGGGCGCGAGGCAAAAACATTCAGTACTTC. It is translated as CASSIPVGARGKNIQYF. This chain uses TRBV19 with TRBJ2-4; tentative D call: TRBD1 (6 bases). CDR3 length equals 17 residues. Germline assignment: CDR1 LNHDA and CDR2 SQIVND (reference sequence).

This clone was seen a few times. The V gene is TRBV13, the J gene TRBJ2-1, with D unresolved. CDR3 length: 17 residues. CDR1 is PRHDT, CDR2 FYEKMQ, per germline (reference sequence). V dropped 5 bases and J dropped 0 bases, with 17 bases sitting between them. CDR3 protein: CASSARLAPGSYNEQFF. CDR3 bases: TGTGCCAGCAGCGCCAGACTGGCCCCGGGCTCCTACAATGAGCAGTTCTTC.

The chain employs TRBV10-3 and TRBJ2-7, with a weak D call TRBD1 (6 bases). From germline, CDR1 is ENHRY and CDR2 SYGVKD. The germline V and J ends were trimmed by 5 bases and 6 bases, with 17 bases remaining between them. The CDR3 runs 14 residues. The CDR3 coding sequence is TGTGCCATCAGTACCCAGGGGTATCTAGGCGAGCAGTACTTC. It encodes CAISTQGYLGEQYF.

This clone came up a few times. This chain uses TRBV4-2 with TRBJ2-2, with 10 bases identical to TRBD2. The germline V gene has CDR1 LGHNA and CDR2 YNFKEQ. J lost 4 bases, V lost 0 bases, and 2 bases had no gene match. The CDR3 totals 16 residues. The CDR3 loop reads CASSQDLAGVTGELFF. The CDR3 nucleotides are TGTGCCAGCAGCCAAGACCTAGCGGGAGTCACCGGGGAGCTGTTTTTT.

The rearrangement joins TRBV7-3 to TRBJ2-6; unclear D gene. The CDR3 runs to 18 residues. Trimming cost V 4 bases and J 0 bases, with 16 bases left between them. Germline loops: CDR1 SGHTA, CDR2 FQGTGA. The DNA of the CDR3 is TGTGCCAGCAGCTCCCCGGTTAATCCCCGCTCTGGGGCCAACGTCCTGACTTTC. As protein: CASSSPVNPRSGANVLTF.

This clone was picked up a small number of times. Other nucleotide sequences from this sample produce the same CDR3. The J gene is TRBJ2-3, the V gene TRBV9, with D hard to call. The CDR3 extends over 15 amino acids. Germline V CDR1 and CDR2: SGDLS, YYNGEE. The germline V and J ends were trimmed by 0 bases and 0 bases, with 8 bases remaining between them. In nucleotides, the CDR3 is TGTGCCAGCAGCGTAGAGGGTTCTAGCACAGATACGCAGTATTTT. It encodes CASSVEGSSTDTQYF.

This clone was observed a few times. This sequence joins TRBV9 and TRBJ2-6; 7 nucleotides align to TRBD1. Losses at the gene ends were 0 bases for V and 0 bases for J; bases not matched to a gene: 9. Germline V lookup: CDR1 SGDLS, CDR2 YYNGEE. The CDR3 has 19 residues. CDR3 residues: CASSVGIRTGFSGANVLTF. CDR3 sequence (DNA): TGTGCCAGCAGCGTAGGAATCCGGACAGGCTTCTCTGGGGCCAACGTCCTGACTTTC.

The chain employs TRBV30 and TRBJ2-5; the D is unclear. The end of the DNA fits TRBJ2-7 better, so the J call may be wrong. The V gene's germline CDR1 is GTSNPN and CDR2 SVGIG (reference sequence). This CDR3 region has 12 residues. This chain's CDR3 is CAWSDRSYEQYF. As DNA, the CDR3 is TGTGCCTGGAGTGATCGCAGCTACGAGCAGTACTTC.

V and J are TRBV5-1 and TRBJ2-1; 9 bases are a match to TRBD2. The V segment lost 1 base and the J segment 5 bases; nucleotides outside the gene matches: 4. The germline CDR1 and CDR2 sequences are SGHRS and YFSETQ. The CDR3 runs 15 residues. CDR3: CASSLQLAGNNEQFF. The CDR3 nucleotides read TGCGCCAGCAGCTTGCAGCTAGCGGGAAACAATGAGCAGTTCTTC.

The chain uses TRBV5-1 and TRBJ2-5; D uncertain. The CDR3 sequence is 15 residues long. Germline V gives CDR1 SGHRS, CDR2 YFSETQ. Trimming shortened V by 0 bases and J by 4 bases, and 13 bases separated the two germline ends. CDR3 amino acids: CASSLGGSYTETQYF. CDR3 coding DNA: TGCGCCAGCAGCTTGGGGGGTTCATACACAGAGACCCAGTACTTC.

The J gene is TRBJ2-5, the V gene TRBV28; tentatively, D is TRBD1 (5 bases). From germline, CDR1 is MDHEN and CDR2 SYDVKM. With 3 bases removed from V and 4 bases from J, the gap between germline ends came to 12 bases. This CDR3 spans 14 amino acids. The CDR3 nucleotides read TGTGCCAGCAGTTTCCTTAAAGGGGTAGAGACCCAGTACTTC. Translated, it gives CASSFLKGVETQYF.

This clone has only a few counts. The gene calls are TRBV18 and TRBJ2-3, with 7 bases fitting TRBD2. Germline V gives CDR1 KGHSH, CDR2 LQKENI. V gave up 3 bases and J gave up 0 bases; unmatched junction bases: 9. CDR3 size: 17 residues. The CDR3 reads CASSPQAAGPSTDTQYF. In nucleotides, the CDR3 is TGTGCCAGCTCACCTCAGGCAGCGGGACCTAGCACAGATACGCAGTATTTT.

The V and J genes are TRBV19 and TRBJ1-2, with 11 bases matching TRBD1. With V trimmed by 5 bases and J by 5 bases, 7 bases remained unmatched. Germline CDR1 and CDR2: LNHDA and SQIVND (reference sequence). The CDR3 is 15 residues long. CDR3 amino acids: CASSLRTGGGYGYTF. CDR3 DNA: TGTGCCAGTAGTCTCCGGACAGGGGGCGGGTATGGCTACACCTTC.

This sequence joins TRBV7-3 and TRBJ2-1; tentatively, D is TRBD2 (5 bases). V lost 6 bases to trimming and J lost 8 bases, with 17 bases between them. CDR1 and CDR2 from the germline V gene are SGHTA and FQGTGA. The length of the CDR3 is 14 residues. This CDR3 is CASSATLRRHEQFF. The CDR3 nucleotides read TGTGCCAGCAGTGCAACACTTAGGAGGCATGAGCAGTTCTTC.